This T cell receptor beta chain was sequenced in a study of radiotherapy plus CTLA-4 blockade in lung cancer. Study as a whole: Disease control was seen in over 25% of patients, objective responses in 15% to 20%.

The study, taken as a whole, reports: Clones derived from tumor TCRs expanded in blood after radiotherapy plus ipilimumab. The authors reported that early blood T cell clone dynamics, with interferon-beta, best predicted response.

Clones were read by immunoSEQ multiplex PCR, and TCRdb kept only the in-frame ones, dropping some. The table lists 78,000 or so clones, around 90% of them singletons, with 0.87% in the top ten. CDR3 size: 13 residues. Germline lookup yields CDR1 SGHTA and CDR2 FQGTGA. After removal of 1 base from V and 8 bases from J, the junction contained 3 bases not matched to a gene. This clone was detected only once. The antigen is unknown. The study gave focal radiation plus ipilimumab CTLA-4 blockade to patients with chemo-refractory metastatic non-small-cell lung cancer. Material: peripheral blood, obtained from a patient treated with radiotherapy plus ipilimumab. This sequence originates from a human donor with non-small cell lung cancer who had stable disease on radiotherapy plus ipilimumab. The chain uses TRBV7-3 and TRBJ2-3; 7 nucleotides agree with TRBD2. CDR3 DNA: TGTGCCAGCAGCTTAAGCGGGGGAGGTACGCAGTATTTT. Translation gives CASSLSGGGTQYF.